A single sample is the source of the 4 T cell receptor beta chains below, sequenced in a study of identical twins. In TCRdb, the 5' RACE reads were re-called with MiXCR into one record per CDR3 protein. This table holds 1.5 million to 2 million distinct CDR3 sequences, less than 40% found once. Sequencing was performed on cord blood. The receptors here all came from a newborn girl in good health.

CDR3 bases: TGCAGTGCTAGTAGGCAGGCACGTCTAGCCAAAAACATTCAGTACTTC. This gives the protein CSASRQARLAKNIQYF. The chain carries TRBV20-1 and TRBJ2-4; D remains ambiguous. The CDR3 has 16 amino acids. V lost 3 bases and J lost 0, with 15 bases in between. The germline gives CDR1 DFQATT, CDR2 SNEGSKA (reference sequence).

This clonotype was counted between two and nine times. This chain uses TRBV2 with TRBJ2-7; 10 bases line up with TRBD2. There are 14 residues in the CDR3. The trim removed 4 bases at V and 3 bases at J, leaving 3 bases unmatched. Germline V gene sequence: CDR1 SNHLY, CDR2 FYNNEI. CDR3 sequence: CASSGWTSGYEQYF. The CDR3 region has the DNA TGTGCCAGCAGTGGGTGGACTAGCGGCTACGAGCAGTACTTC.

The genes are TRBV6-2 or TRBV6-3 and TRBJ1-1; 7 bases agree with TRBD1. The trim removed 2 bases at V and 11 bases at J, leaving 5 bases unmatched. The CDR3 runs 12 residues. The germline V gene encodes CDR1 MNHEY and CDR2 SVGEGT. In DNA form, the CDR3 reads TGTGCCAGCAGTTACAGGGGGCTGAGGGCTTTCTTT. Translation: CASSYRGLRAFF.

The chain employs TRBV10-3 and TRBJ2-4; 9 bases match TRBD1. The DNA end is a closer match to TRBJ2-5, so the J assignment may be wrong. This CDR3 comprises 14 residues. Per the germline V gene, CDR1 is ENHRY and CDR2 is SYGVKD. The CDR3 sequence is CAISEFGTGETQYF. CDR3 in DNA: TGTGCCATCAGTGAGTTCGGGACAGGGGAGACCCAGTACTTC.